The rows below give T cell receptor beta chains drawn from one sample of a study of T cells in Graves' hyperthyroidism and ophthalmopathy. TCRdb itself ran the multiplex PCR reads through MiXCR, one entry per CDR3 protein. Found here are a few hundred thousand distinct CDR3 sequences, more than 14% of them singletons; the top ten hold roughly 21%. Sequences were obtained from blood. The receptors derive from a woman between 25 and 40 years old with Graves' ophthalmopathy. Each CDR3 is given with its conserved first and last residue. D genes are given only for firm matches. Not every row has a clone size; where given, it reads once, few, many or a size class.

CDR3nt: TGTGCCAGCAGTCGAAGAATGGACTACGTGCAGTACTTC
CDR3aa: CASSRRMDYVQYF
j_gene: TRBJ2-7
abundance: .
v_gene: TRBV27
d_gene: .

CDR3nt: TGTGCCAGCAGCCGTGAAGGACAGCAAGAGACCCAGTACTTC
CDR3aa: CASSREGQQETQYF
j_gene: TRBJ2-5
abundance: .
v_gene: TRBV5-6
d_gene: .

CDR3nt: TGTGCCAGCAGTGGACAGGACAGCTATGGCTACACCTTC
CDR3aa: CASSGQDSYGYTF
j_gene: TRBJ1-2
abundance: many
v_gene: TRBV28
d_gene: TRBD1

CDR3nt: TGTGCCACCAGTCGTGTAGGGGACTATGGCTACACCTTC
CDR3aa: CATSRVGDYGYTF
j_gene: TRBJ1-2
abundance: many
v_gene: TRBV24-1
d_gene: .

CDR3nt: TGTGCCAGCAGCCACCGGGACAGGGGGCTCGATGAGCAGTTCTTC
CDR3aa: CASSHRDRGLDEQFF
j_gene: TRBJ2-1
abundance: many
v_gene: TRBV7-9
d_gene: TRBD1

CDR3nt: TGCGCCAGCAGCGGAGGACTAGCGCACTGGGATACGCAGTATTTT
CDR3aa: CASSGGLAHWDTQYF
j_gene: TRBJ2-3
abundance: many
v_gene: TRBV5-1
d_gene: TRBD2

CDR3nt: TGTGCCAGCAGCCTCCGACTAGCGGGGGGGCTTAATTACGAGCAGTACTTC
CDR3aa: CASSLRLAGGLNYEQYF
j_gene: TRBJ2-7
abundance: .
v_gene: TRBV11-2
d_gene: TRBD2

CDR3nt: TGTGCCAGCAGTGGGGGACTAGCGGGGACCACAGATACGCAGTATTTT
CDR3aa: CASSGGLAGTTDTQYF
j_gene: TRBJ2-3
abundance: .
v_gene: TRBV12-3/TRBV12-4
d_gene: TRBD2

CDR3nt: TGTGCCAGCAGCTCTGTCGGGACAAGTGAAAAACTGTTTTTT
CDR3aa: CASSSVGTSEKLFF
j_gene: TRBJ1-4
abundance: few
v_gene: TRBV28
d_gene: .

CDR3nt: TGTGCCACCAGCCAACAGTATTATGGCTACACCTTC
CDR3aa: CATSQQYYGYTF
j_gene: TRBJ1-2
abundance: many
v_gene: TRBV15
d_gene: .

CDR3nt: TGCAGTGCTTCTGCCAGGGGGCGCTTTTCGGTGCAGTACTTC
CDR3aa: CSASARGRFSVQYF
j_gene: TRBJ2-7
abundance: many
v_gene: TRBV20-1
d_gene: TRBD1

CDR3nt: TGTGCCATCAGTGATGGACAGGGGAACACTGAAGCTTTCTTT
CDR3aa: CAISDGQGNTEAFF
j_gene: TRBJ1-1
abundance: few
v_gene: TRBV10-3
d_gene: TRBD1

CDR3nt: TGCAGTGCCGAACGGGGGACTGAAGCTTTCTTT
CDR3aa: CSAERGTEAFF
j_gene: TRBJ1-1
abundance: many
v_gene: TRBV20-1
d_gene: .

CDR3nt: TGTGCCAGTAGTACGGGGTACGCAGCTTTCTTT
CDR3aa: CASSTGYAAFF
j_gene: TRBJ1-1
abundance: .
v_gene: TRBV19
d_gene: .

CDR3nt: TGTGCCAGCAGCTACACCGGGACAATGGGGGACGAGCAGTACTTC
CDR3aa: CASSYTGTMGDEQYF
j_gene: TRBJ2-7
abundance: many
v_gene: TRBV11-2
d_gene: .

CDR3nt: TGTGCCAGCTCACCCCTTCCAGCACAGGCCAATAATTCACCCCTCCACTTT
CDR3aa: CASSPLPAQANNSPLHF
j_gene: TRBJ1-6
abundance: .
v_gene: TRBV18
d_gene: .

CDR3nt: TGTGCCAGCAGGTCGTCGTTTCAAGGGGTAGAGACCCAGTACTTC
CDR3aa: CASRSSFQGVETQYF
j_gene: TRBJ2-5
abundance: many
v_gene: TRBV5-6
d_gene: .

CDR3nt: TGTGCCAGCAGACCCGTCCCGGGACAGGTATTCTCACCCCTCCACTTT
CDR3aa: CASRPVPGQVFSPLHF
j_gene: TRBJ1-6
abundance: .
v_gene: TRBV4-2
d_gene: TRBD1

CDR3nt: TGTGCCACCAGCAGAAATCGACAGGGTCCCTACGAGCAGTACTTC
CDR3aa: CATSRNRQGPYEQYF
j_gene: TRBJ2-7
abundance: many
v_gene: TRBV15
d_gene: TRBD1

CDR3nt: TGTGCCAGCAGCTTAGGGGGGGCTAGCGGGGGGGCCAATGAGCAGTTCTTC
CDR3aa: CASSLGGASGGANEQFF
j_gene: TRBJ2-1
abundance: .
v_gene: TRBV7-9
d_gene: TRBD2

CDR3nt: TGCAGTGCTAGAGCGACAGGGACTAATGAAAAACTGTTTTTT
CDR3aa: CSARATGTNEKLFF
j_gene: TRBJ1-4
abundance: .
v_gene: TRBV20-1
d_gene: TRBD1

CDR3nt: TGTGCCAGCAGCTCGACTAGTGGTACACAATACGAGCAGTACTTC
CDR3aa: CASSSTSGTQYEQYF
j_gene: TRBJ2-7
abundance: .
v_gene: TRBV7-2
d_gene: .

CDR3nt: TGTGCCAGCAGCGCGAGCCGTATGAATTCACCCCTCCACTTT
CDR3aa: CASSASRMNSPLHF
j_gene: TRBJ1-6
abundance: many
v_gene: TRBV9
d_gene: .

CDR3nt: TGTGCCAGCAGGGAGGGGACAGGGAATCAGCCCCAGCATTTT
CDR3aa: CASREGTGNQPQHF
j_gene: TRBJ1-5
abundance: .
v_gene: TRBV28
d_gene: TRBD1

CDR3nt: TGTGCCAGCAGCTCCCCCGTGGGAAAAGAGACCCAGTACTTC
CDR3aa: CASSSPVGKETQYF
j_gene: TRBJ2-5
abundance: .
v_gene: TRBV5-6
d_gene: .

CDR3nt: TGTGCCAGTAAGGGACTAGGGTTTAACAATGAGCAGTTCTTC
CDR3aa: CASKGLGFNNEQFF
j_gene: TRBJ2-1
abundance: many
v_gene: TRBV19
d_gene: TRBD2